These 17 T cell receptor beta chains were sequenced from one sample in a study of T cell repertoires in cytomegalovirus infection. TCRdb used MiXCR to reprocess the reads, holding one entry per CDR3 protein. The table has some 920,000 distinct CDR3 sequences, approximately 33% seen once; the top ten hold under 15%. These receptors' targets are unknown. The sequencing here drew on cultured CD8+ T cells from PBMCs, taken from culture after CMV antigen stimulation. The receptors were sampled from a human donor in good health (CMV status not recorded). Some clones in this sample may be carry-over from other donors' samples.

V usage is TRBV15 and J usage is TRBJ1-4, with D possibly TRBD1 on 6 matching bases. This CDR3 contains 13 residues. V lost 5 bases and J 8 bases, leaving 12 bases between the germline ends. Germline CDR1 reads LNHNV; CDR2 reads YYDKDF (reference sequence). The CDR3 sequence is CATSQHRAEKLFF. The CDR3 nucleotides read TGTGCCACCAGCCAACACAGGGCCGAAAAACTGTTTTTT.

In its sample, this clonotype was seen many times. V usage is TRBV6-1 and J usage is TRBJ1-2, with unresolved D. Trimming stripped 6 bases from V and 8 bases from J, with 16 bases between. Germline assignment: CDR1 MNHNS and CDR2 SASEGT. The CDR3 is 13 amino acids. CDR3 nucleotides: TGTGCCAGCAGAACGGCCCCTTATTGGGGCTACACCTTC. Protein sequence: CASRTAPYWGYTF.

The chain uses TRBV12-3 or TRBV12-4 and TRBJ2-1; 8 nucleotides match TRBD1. J gave up 3 bases and V 6 bases, and 7 bases lay outside the gene matches. This CDR3 has 15 residues. The CDR3 bases are TGTGCCAGCAGGTTCCAGGGGGCTATCTACAATGAGCAGTTCTTC. Protein: CASRFQGAIYNEQFF.

In this sample, this clonotype turned up many times. The chain joins TRBV6-1 to TRBJ2-2; D uncertain. This CDR3 spans 16 amino acids. Trimming took off 6 bases at V and 0 bases at J, with 14 bases between the two ends. CDR1 is MNHNS and CDR2 is SASEGT in the germline V gene. CDR3 sequence: CASRAWTTANTGELFF. The DNA of the CDR3 is TGTGCCAGCAGGGCGTGGACCACCGCGAACACCGGGGAGCTGTTTTTT.

The CDR3 region has the DNA TGTGCCAGCAGCCCCGGGGAGGCACTCAAAGAGACCCAGTACTTC. Its translation is CASSPGEALKETQYF. This sequence joins TRBV11-2 and TRBJ2-5; TRBD2 might be the D (6 bases). Per the germline V gene, CDR1 is SGHAT and CDR2 is FQNNGV. Deletions cut 5 bases from V and 3 bases from J, with 16 bases between. This CDR3 has 15 residues.

This chain links TRBV10-1 with TRBJ2-2; D gene ambiguous. The V end was cut by 2 bases, the J end by 4 bases, with 14 bases between. The CDR3 extends over 16 amino acids. CDR1 is WNHNN and CDR2 is SYGVQD in the germline V gene (reference sequence). This CDR3 is CASSENLGWGTGELFF. The CDR3 DNA reads as TGCGCCAGCAGTGAGAATTTAGGGTGGGGCACCGGGGAGCTGTTTTTT.

The chain uses TRBV10-3 and TRBJ1-5; D unclear. The CDR3 length is 16 residues. Trimming took 3 bases from V and 2 from J, leaving 14 bases between them. Looked up from germline, CDR1 is ENHRY and CDR2 is SYGVKD. The CDR3 DNA sequence: TGTGCCATCAGTGAATCCTACGGTAGTGGCAATCAGCCCCAGCATTTT. It encodes CAISESYGSGNQPQHF.

The chain has TRBV7-2 and TRBJ2-3, with TRBD2 as a possible D gene (7 bases). V was trimmed by 2 bases and J by 0 bases, leaving 12 bases between them. The germline V gene has CDR1 SGHTA and CDR2 FQGNSA. The CDR3 totals 16 residues. CDR3 DNA sequence: TGTGCCAGCAGCTTACCGGCGGGGGCTAGCACAGATACGCAGTATTTT. Translation: CASSLPAGASTDTQYF.

This clonotype turned up a few times. The gene calls are TRBV28 and TRBJ2-3, with D maybe TRBD2 (5 bases). Germline assignment: CDR1 MDHEN and CDR2 SYDVKM. V was pared by 4 bases and J by 2 bases, with 13 bases between. The CDR3 totals 15 residues. CDR3 nucleotide sequence: TGTGCCAGCAGTTATAGAGGGCCTGTCACAGATACGCAGTATTTT. The encoded protein is CASSYRGPVTDTQYF. Using reference TRBV28 and TRBJ2-3 for the parts outside the CDR3, the full variable domain is DVKVTQSSRYLVKRTGEKVFLECVQDMDHENMFWYRQDPGLGLRLIYFSYDVKMKEKGDIPEGYSVSREKKERFSLILESASTNQTSMYLCASSYRGPVTDTQYFGPGTRLTVL.

Only a few counts were recorded for this clonotype. CDR3 DNA sequence: TGTGCCAGCAACGTAGCGGGGGGGCCCTCCTACAATGAGCAGTTCTTC. Translation: CASNVAGGPSYNEQFF. The V call is TRBV27, the J call TRBJ2-1, with 11 bases identical to TRBD2. CDR3 length: 16 residues. The junction had 5 bases not matched to a gene; V was cut back by 7 bases and J by 0 bases. The germline V gene encodes CDR1 MNHEY and CDR2 SMNVEV (reference sequence).

This clonotype turned up a few times. This chain connects TRBV7-2 to TRBJ2-1; D ambiguous. The CDR3 spans 16 residues. Germline CDR1 reads SGHTA; CDR2 reads FQGNSA. The V and J ends lost 1 base and 0 bases respectively, with 10 bases between them. In DNA, the CDR3 is TGTGCCAGCAGCTTAGTCTTAGCAAGCTCCTACAATGAGCAGTTCTTC. Its translation: CASSLVLASSYNEQFF.

This clonotype occurred once. A much larger clone sits a single nucleotide away, making a read error possible. In DNA form, the CDR3 reads TGTGCCAGCAGCTTAGCGGGGTGGAGCAATCAGCCCCAGCATTTT. Its translation is CASSLAGWSNQPQHF. The V call is TRBV7-6, the J call TRBJ1-5; no firm D call. This CDR3 is built from 15 residues. CDR1 is SGHVS, CDR2 FNYEAQ, per germline. V lost 0 bases to trimming and J lost 1 base, with 7 bases between them.

A few counts support this clonotype. V gene TRBV7-9 combines with J gene TRBJ2-5; D unresolved. The CDR3 totals 13 residues. Germline CDR1 is SEHNR and CDR2 is FQNEAQ (reference sequence). V lost 2 bases to trimming and J lost 4 bases, with 8 bases between them. Here the CDR3 DNA reads TGTGCCAGCAGCTTACCCCCTGGAGAGACCCAGTACTTC. Encoded protein: CASSLPPGETQYF.

The table lists this clonotype with a few counts. The rearrangement uses TRBV9 and TRBJ2-1; no firm D call. The germline CDR1 and CDR2 sequences are SGDLS and YYNGEE. The CDR3 contains 14 residues. The V gene lost 0 bases and the J gene lost 8 bases, with 12 bases spanning the gap. The CDR3 nucleotides are TGTGCCAGCAGCGTAGGGTCGGGTGACGATGAGCAGTTCTTC. Protein product: CASSVGSGDDEQFF.

This clonotype was seen a few times. V gene TRBV7-9 combines with J gene TRBJ2-1; D might be TRBD1 (6 bases). The CDR3 consists of 12 residues. The germline V gene has CDR1 SEHNR and CDR2 FQNEAQ (reference sequence). The V and J ends lost 10 bases and 6 bases respectively, with 13 bases between them. CDR3 sequence: CAITTGANEQFF. The CDR3 nucleotides read TGTGCCATCACGACAGGAGCCAATGAGCAGTTCTTC.

This chain connects TRBV6-2 or TRBV6-3 to TRBJ2-7; TRBD1 is a possible D gene (6 bases). The length of the CDR3 is 15 residues. Looked up from germline, CDR1 is MNHEY and CDR2 is SVGEGT. Trimming took off 2 bases at V and 2 bases at J, with 13 bases between the two ends. The CDR3 is CASSYGRGLTYEQYF. The DNA of the CDR3 is TGTGCCAGCAGTTACGGCAGGGGATTGACCTACGAGCAGTACTTC.

There are a few counts of this clonotype. V and J are TRBV20-1 and TRBJ2-4, with TRBD1 as a possible D gene (7 bases). The CDR3 is made up of 14 amino acids. Germline V lookup: CDR1 DFQATT, CDR2 SNEGSKA (reference sequence). The ends were cut back, 6 bases at V and 2 bases at J, with 14 bases in the middle. Written as DNA, the CDR3 is TGCAGTGCCTCCGGAGGGGGCACCAAAAACATTCAGTACTTC. This encodes CSASGGGTKNIQYF.